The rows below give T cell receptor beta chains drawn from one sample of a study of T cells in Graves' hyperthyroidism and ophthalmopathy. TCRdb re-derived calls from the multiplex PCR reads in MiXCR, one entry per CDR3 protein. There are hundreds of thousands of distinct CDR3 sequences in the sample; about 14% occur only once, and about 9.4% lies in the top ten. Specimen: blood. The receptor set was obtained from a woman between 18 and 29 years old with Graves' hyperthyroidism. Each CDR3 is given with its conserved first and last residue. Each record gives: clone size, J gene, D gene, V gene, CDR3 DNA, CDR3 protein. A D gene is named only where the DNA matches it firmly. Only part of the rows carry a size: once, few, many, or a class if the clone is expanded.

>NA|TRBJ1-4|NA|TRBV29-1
TGCAGCGTTGAAGAGGGGGACGAAAAACTGTTTTTT
CSVEEGDEKLFF
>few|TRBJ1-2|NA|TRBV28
TGTGCCAGCAGTTCTGGGGGCGTCGGCTATGGCTACACCTTC
CASSSGGVGYGYTF
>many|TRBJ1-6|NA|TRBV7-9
TGTGCCAGCAGCCCTACAGGCGTTCATAATTCACCCCTCCACTTT
CASSPTGVHNSPLHF
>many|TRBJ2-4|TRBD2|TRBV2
TGTGCCAGCAGTGTTGGGGGACTAGCGGGAGGGCTAGCCAAAAACATTCAGTACTTC
CASSVGGLAGGLAKNIQYF
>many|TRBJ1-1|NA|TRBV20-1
TGCAGTGCCCGACCGGTAATGAACACTGAAGCTTTCTTT
CSARPVMNTEAFF
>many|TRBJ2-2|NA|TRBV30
TGTGCCTGGAGCACCAGGGGCTCTCCCACCGGGGAGCTGTTTTTT
CAWSTRGSPTGELFF
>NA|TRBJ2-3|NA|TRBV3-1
TGTGCCAGCAGCGGGACTCCCACAGATACGCAGTATTTT
CASSGTPTDTQYF
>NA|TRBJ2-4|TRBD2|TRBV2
TGTGCCAGACTTCTTGGGACTAGCGGGAGGTGCATTCAGTACTTC
CARLLGTSGRCIQYF
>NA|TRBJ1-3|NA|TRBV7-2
TGTGCCAGCAGCCAGCCCACCAGGGACTCTGGAAACACCATATATTTT
CASSQPTRDSGNTIYF
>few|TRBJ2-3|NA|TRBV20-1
TGCAGTGGGGGCGCGGCTAGCACAGATACGCAGTATTTT
CSGGAASTDTQYF
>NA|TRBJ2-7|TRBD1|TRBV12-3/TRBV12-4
TGTGCCAGCAGTGAAACCGACAGGGCCCCGGGCGCTGAGCAGTACTTC
CASSETDRAPGAEQYF
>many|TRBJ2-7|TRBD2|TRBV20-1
TGCAGTGCTAGAGATTCTCTAGCGGCGACCTACGAGCAGTACTTC
CSARDSLAATYEQYF
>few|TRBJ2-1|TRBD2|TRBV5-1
TGCGCCAGCAGCTTCGCAGCGGGACTAGGCAATGAGCAGTTCTTC
CASSFAAGLGNEQFF
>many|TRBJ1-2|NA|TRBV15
TGTGCCACCAGCAGAGATCATCCTGGGGCAGAAGTCTATGGCTACACCTTC
CATSRDHPGAEVYGYTF
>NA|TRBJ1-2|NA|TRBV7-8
TGTGCCAGCAGCTTAATGGGGCAAGTCTATGGCTACACCTTC
CASSLMGQVYGYTF
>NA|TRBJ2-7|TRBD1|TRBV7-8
TGTGCCAGCAGCCTGGGGGACAGGCTAATCTCCTACGAGCAGTACTTC
CASSLGDRLISYEQYF
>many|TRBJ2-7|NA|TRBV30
TGTGCCTGGAGTACGGGCGGGGTCTACGAGCAGTACTTC
CAWSTGGVYEQYF
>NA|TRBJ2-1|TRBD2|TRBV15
TGTGCCACCAGCAGAGGGGGGGCGGGAGGCTACGATGAGCAGTTCTTC
CATSRGGAGGYDEQFF